The 28 T cell receptor beta chains listed next were all sequenced from one sample in a study of blood T cell repertoires in COVID-19. Only in-frame clones appear in the TCRdb table, and some are missing; sequencing was by immunoSEQ multiplex PCR. In the table there are 120,000 or so clones, more than 75% of which are singletons. Material for sequencing was peripheral blood. The receptors here all came from a man in his sixties with acute or convalescent COVID-19.

The chain uses TRBV6-5 and TRBJ1-1; a possible D gene is TRBD1 (6 bases). This CDR3 is 13 amino acids long. CDR1 and CDR2 from the germline V gene are MNHEY and SVGAGI. CDR3 region: CVCRGAMNTEAFF. The CDR3, as DNA: TGTGTATGCAGGGGCGCTATGAACACTGAAGCTTTCTTT.

This clone was seen just once. The chain uses TRBV5-6 and TRBJ1-6; D is uncertain. The V gene lost 0 bases and the J gene lost 3 bases, with 10 bases spanning the gap. The germline CDR1 and CDR2 sequences are SGHDT and YYEEEE. This CDR3 is built from 16 residues. The CDR3 DNA follows: TGTGCCAGCAGCTTGGAATCACGGGGCTATAATTCACCCCTCCACTTT. Its protein product is CASSLESRGYNSPLHF.

This clone has a single count. The chain combines TRBV7-2 with TRBJ2-7, with D tentatively TRBD2 (5 bases). This CDR3 is 14 amino acids long. V lost 5 bases and J lost 2, with 13 bases in between. Per germline, CDR1 SGHTA and CDR2 FQGNSA. CDR3 nucleotide sequence: TGTGCCAGCAGCCCAAGCGGTCTAGCCTACGAGCAGTACTTC. Encoded protein: CASSPSGLAYEQYF.

This chain uses TRBV7-2 with TRBJ2-7; TRBD1 matches 8 bases. Germline CDR1 is SGHTA and CDR2 is FQGNSA. The CDR3 runs to 14 residues. J was trimmed by 3 bases and V by 6 bases; bases with no gene match: 7. DNA of the CDR3: TGTGCCAGCAGGCCGGGACAGGCGAACTACGAGCAGTACTTC. Its protein product is CASRPGQANYEQYF. Together with reference TRBV7-2 and TRBJ2-7, the CDR3 gives the full variable domain: GAGVSQSPSNKVTEKGKDVELRCDPISGHTALYWYRQSLGQGLEFLIYFQGNSAPDKSGLPSDRFSAERTGGSVSTLTIQRTQQEDSAVYLCASRPGQANYEQYFGPGTRLTVT.

V gene TRBV5-4 combines with J gene TRBJ2-3, with a weak D call TRBD2 (5 bases). Trimming stripped 1 base from V and 4 bases from J, with 13 bases between. The CDR3 covers 15 residues. The V gene's germline CDR1 is SGHNT and CDR2 YYREEE (reference sequence). CDR3 loop: CASSLFGGAADTQYF. For the CDR3, the DNA is TGTGCCAGCAGCTTGTTCGGAGGAGCGGCAGATACGCAGTATTTT.

The chain is built from TRBV6-5 and TRBJ2-7; 7 bases map to TRBD1. The CDR3 totals 14 residues. Trimming removed 6 bases from V and 2 bases from J; junction bases left unmatched: 7. Germline-derived CDR1 and CDR2 are MNHEY and SVGAGI. In nucleotides, the CDR3 is TGTGCCAGCAGCCCGACAGGGACAGCCTACGAGCAGTACTTC. It encodes CASSPTGTAYEQYF.

The J gene is TRBJ2-1, the V gene TRBV5-6; 8 nucleotides match TRBD2. The ends lost 4 bases at V and 5 bases at J; junction bases unmatched: 14. The CDR3 is made up of 17 amino acids. CDR1 and CDR2 (germline): SGHDT, YYEEEE. The CDR3 loop is CASSHTGGYGSHNEQFF. In DNA form, the CDR3 reads TGTGCCAGCAGCCACACGGGGGGGTATGGTTCTCACAATGAGCAGTTCTTC.

This clone was observed a handful of times. This chain connects TRBV27 to TRBJ1-5, with TRBD1 as a possible D gene (6 bases). V lost 4 bases, J lost 3 bases, and 13 bases lay in between. The CDR3 is 15 residues long. CDR1 is MNHEY, CDR2 SMNVEV, per germline (reference sequence). The CDR3 DNA reads as TGTGCCAGCAGTTCGTATTACAGGGCCAATCAGCCCCAGCATTTT. This encodes CASSSYYRANQPQHF.

The rearrangement joins TRBV5-6 to TRBJ1-1; maybe TRBD1 (6 bases). CDR1 SGHDT and CDR2 YYEEEE come from the germline V gene. V shed 1 base and J shed 2 bases, with 15 bases lying between them. The CDR3 contains 16 residues. The CDR3 nucleotides are TGTGCCAGCAGCTTGACAGGGAGAATGGGTAACACTGAAGCTTTCTTT. Translating it yields CASSLTGRMGNTEAFF.

The chain recombines TRBV19 with TRBJ1-1; 9 bases agree with TRBD1. The CDR3 loop spans 16 amino acids. With 5 bases clipped from V and 6 bases from J, the junction kept 13 bases outside the gene matches. Germline CDR1 LNHDA, CDR2 SQIVND (reference sequence). The CDR3 is CASSPVSSTGGPEAFF. The CDR3 DNA reads TGTGCCAGTAGTCCCGTGAGTAGCACAGGGGGCCCTGAAGCTTTCTTT.

The sample holds a few counts of this clone. The V and J genes are TRBV24-1 and TRBJ2-3; 7 bases agree with TRBD1. Germline V gene data show CDR1 as KGHDR and CDR2 as SFDVKD. The CDR3 runs 15 residues. V dropped 3 bases and J dropped 2; count of bases not matched to a gene: 4. The CDR3 reads CATSDVGQNTDTQYF. In DNA form, the CDR3 reads TGTGCCACCAGTGATGTGGGACAGAACACAGATACGCAGTATTTT.

The chain joins TRBV21-1 to TRBJ1-5; TRBD1 is the table's D call and was not checked against the DNA. TRBV21-1 is a pseudogene locus. This CDR3 has 15 residues. The CDR3 here is CASSAPGYSNQPQHF. The DNA for the CDR3 is TGTGCCAGCAGCGCCCCAGGCTATAGCAATCAGCCCCAGCATTTT.

This CDR3 is CASSLGEGLGNEKLFF. The CDR3 coding sequence is TGCGCCAGCAGCTTGGGGGAGGGCCTAGGTAATGAAAAACTGTTTTTT. The rearrangement uses TRBV5-1 and TRBJ1-4; unclear D gene. Looked up from germline, CDR1 is SGHRS and CDR2 is YFSETQ. This CDR3 contains 16 residues. V lost 0 bases and J 4 bases, leaving 13 bases between the germline ends.

The genes are TRBV9 and TRBJ1-1, with a possible D match to TRBD1 (5 bases). The CDR3 is 13 residues long. Between the trimmed V and J ends, which lost 1 base and 6 bases, there was a span of 10 bases. Looked up from germline, CDR1 is SGDLS and CDR2 is YYNGEE. The CDR3 DNA reads TGTGCCAGCAGCGTATTAGGGGTGGCTGAAGCTTTCTTT. This gives the protein CASSVLGVAEAFF.

The chain recombines TRBV9 with TRBJ1-4; 9 positions agree with TRBD1. The length of the CDR3 is 16 residues. Trimming removed 0 bases from V and 8 bases from J; junction bases left unmatched: 8. Germline CDR1 and CDR2: SGDLS and YYNGEE. CDR3 in amino acids: CASSVAQGATGEKLFF. The CDR3 DNA is TGTGCCAGCAGCGTAGCACAGGGGGCCACCGGGGAAAAACTGTTTTTT.

This sequence joins TRBV24-1 and TRBJ1-1; D unclear. Germline CDR1 and CDR2: KGHDR and SFDVKD. The V and J ends lost 1 base and 1 base respectively, with 3 bases between them. The CDR3 contains 13 residues. As DNA, the CDR3 is TGTGCCACCAGTGATTTTCGGAACACTGAAGCTTTCTTT. Amino acid sequence: CATSDFRNTEAFF.

V gene TRBV5-1 combines with J gene TRBJ1-1, with TRBD1 identical over 7 bases. The CDR3 extends over 13 amino acids. The V gene's germline CDR1 is SGHRS and CDR2 YFSETQ. The ends lost 4 bases at V and 6 bases at J; junction bases unmatched: 6. The CDR3 region is CASSLRTGAEAFF. Here the CDR3 DNA reads TGCGCCAGCAGCCTCAGAACAGGGGCTGAAGCTTTCTTT.

This clone was detected once. A much larger clone lies a single base off, so this may be a read error. The same CDR3 arises from other DNA sequences in this sample as well. This rearrangement joins TRBV7-2 to TRBJ2-3; 10 positions agree with TRBD1. CDR1 SGHTA and CDR2 FQGNSA come from the germline V gene. V dropped 4 bases and J dropped 1; count of bases not matched to a gene: 2. The CDR3 has 15 residues. The CDR3 DNA sequence: TGTGCCAGCAGCTCAGACAGGGGGCGCACAGATACGCAGTATTTT. Translated, it gives CASSSDRGRTDTQYF.

The rearrangement uses TRBV9 and TRBJ2-3, with TRBD1 as a possible D gene (7 bases). Trimming shortened V by 3 bases and J by 5 bases, and 13 bases separated the two germline ends. CDR1 and CDR2 from the germline V gene are SGDLS and YYNGEE. The CDR3 has 14 amino acids. The CDR3 DNA reads TGTGCCAGCAGCGGGAGGGGGCAGGGAGATACGCAGTATTTT. Translated: CASSGRGQGDTQYF. Drawing the rest from reference TRBV9 and TRBJ2-3, the complete variable domain is DSGVTQTPKHLITATGQRVTLRCSPRSGDLSVYWYQQSLDQGLQFLIQYYNGEERAKGNILERFSAQQFPDLHSELNLSSLELGDSALYFCASSGRGQGDTQYFGPGTRLTVL.

The chain carries TRBV5-8 and TRBJ2-6; D call uncertain. Germline V gene data show CDR1 as SGHTS and CDR2 as YDEGEE. V shed 3 bases and J shed 0 bases, with 10 bases lying between them. CDR3 size: 16 residues. The CDR3 protein is CASSSRLRSGANVLTF. DNA for the CDR3: TGTGCCAGCAGCTCCCGACTTCGCTCTGGGGCCAACGTCCTGACTTTC.

This clone was observed once. The chain recombines TRBV24-1 with TRBJ2-5, with 9 bases that match TRBD1. Per the germline V gene, CDR1 is KGHDR and CDR2 is SFDVKD. CDR3 length: 15 residues. The ends lost 3 bases at V and 5 bases at J; junction bases unmatched: 6. The CDR3 region is CATSDGGQGGETQYF. DNA for the CDR3: TGTGCCACCAGTGATGGGGGACAGGGTGGGGAGACCCAGTACTTC.

The chain has TRBV28 and TRBJ1-6; no firm D call. This CDR3 has 15 residues. With 2 bases removed from V and 4 bases from J, the gap between germline ends came to 9 bases. The germline CDR1 and CDR2 sequences are MDHEN and SYDVKM. The CDR3 sequence is CASSLGTAYNSPLHF. The DNA for the CDR3 is TGTGCCAGCAGTTTAGGAACAGCTTATAATTCACCCCTCCACTTT.

This clone is a singleton in its sample. The gene calls are TRBV5-1 and TRBJ2-7, with 7 bases matching TRBD2. J lost 0 bases, V lost 2 bases, and 5 bases had no gene match. The CDR3 loop spans 15 amino acids. Germline CDR1 reads SGHRS; CDR2 reads YFSETQ. CDR3 region: CASSFDGRPSYEQYF. The DNA for the CDR3 is TGCGCCAGCAGCTTTGACGGGAGGCCCTCCTACGAGCAGTACTTC.

The chain employs TRBV6-4 and TRBJ1-5; D gene unclear. The CDR3 contains 13 residues. Germline CDR1 reads MRHNA; CDR2 reads SNTAGT. The V gene lost 7 bases and the J gene lost 6 bases, with 13 bases spanning the gap. CDR3 nucleotide sequence: TGTGCCAGCACTACCGAGGAGGGTCAGCCCCAGCATTTT. Translating gives CASTTEEGQPQHF.

The chain has TRBV29-1 and TRBJ2-1; 8 bases agree with TRBD2. The CDR3 is 15 residues long. V gave up 4 bases and J gave up 4 bases; unmatched junction bases: 9. CDR1 and CDR2 (germline): SQVTM, ANQGSEA. CDR3 coding DNA: TGCAGCGTTGTTCCGGGGTCGGGAGGGTACAATGAGCAGTTCTTC. Amino acids: CSVVPGSGGYNEQFF.

The V call is TRBV7-9, the J call TRBJ2-1, with D tentatively TRBD1 (6 bases). V lost 6 bases, J lost 8 bases, and 11 bases lay in between. The CDR3 contains 12 residues. CDR1 and CDR2 from the germline V gene are SEHNR and FQNEAQ (reference sequence). In DNA, the CDR3 is TGTGCCAGCAGGACTGAGGGGGATGAGCAGTTCTTC. It translates to CASRTEGDEQFF.

The chain joins TRBV28 to TRBJ2-7, with D possibly TRBD1 on 5 matching bases. V was trimmed by 8 bases and J by 6 bases, leaving 14 bases between them. The CDR3 extends over 12 amino acids. Germline V gene lookup returns CDR1 MDHEN and CDR2 SYDVKM. The CDR3 region has the DNA TGTGCCAGCTCTGGGGCATCGACCGAGCAGTACTTC. Translation: CASSGASTEQYF.

The CDR3 loop reads CASSYAGPSYEQYF. The DNA of the CDR3 is TGTGCCAGCAGTTACGCAGGGCCTTCCTACGAGCAGTACTTC. The chain is built from TRBV6-5 and TRBJ2-7; perhaps TRBD1 as D (5 bases). Germline loops: CDR1 MNHEY, CDR2 SVGAGI. The V end was cut by 2 bases, the J end by 1 base, with 9 bases between. The CDR3 has 14 amino acids.